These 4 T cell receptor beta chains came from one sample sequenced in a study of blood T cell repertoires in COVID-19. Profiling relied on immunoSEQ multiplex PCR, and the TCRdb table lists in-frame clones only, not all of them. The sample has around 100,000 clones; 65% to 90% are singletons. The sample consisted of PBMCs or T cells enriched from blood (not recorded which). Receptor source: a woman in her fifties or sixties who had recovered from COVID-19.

As DNA, the CDR3 is TGTGCCAGCAGCCTTGGGACAGGTGACAATCAGCCCCAGCATTTT. This codes for CASSLGTGDNQPQHF. This chain connects TRBV3-1 (or the pseudogene TRBV3-2) to TRBJ1-5, with 8 bases identical to TRBD1. This CDR3 region has 15 residues. The germline CDR1 and CDR2 sequences are LGHDT and YNNKEL (reference sequence). Trimming at V came to 4 bases and at J to 3 bases, leaving 5 bases not matched to a gene.

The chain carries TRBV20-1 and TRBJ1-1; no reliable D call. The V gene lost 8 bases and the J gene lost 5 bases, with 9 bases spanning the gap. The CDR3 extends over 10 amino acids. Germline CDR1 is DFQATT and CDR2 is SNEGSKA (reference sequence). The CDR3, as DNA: TGCAGTCCCCCGGGGACTGAAGCTTTCTTT. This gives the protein CSPPGTEAFF.

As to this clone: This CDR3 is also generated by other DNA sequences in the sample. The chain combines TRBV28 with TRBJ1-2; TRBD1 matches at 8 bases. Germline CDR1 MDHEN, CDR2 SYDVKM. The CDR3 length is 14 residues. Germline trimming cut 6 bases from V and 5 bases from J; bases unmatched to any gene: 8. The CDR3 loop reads CASSPPGTGYGYTF. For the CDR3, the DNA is TGTGCCAGCAGCCCTCCGGGGACAGGTTATGGCTACACCTTC.

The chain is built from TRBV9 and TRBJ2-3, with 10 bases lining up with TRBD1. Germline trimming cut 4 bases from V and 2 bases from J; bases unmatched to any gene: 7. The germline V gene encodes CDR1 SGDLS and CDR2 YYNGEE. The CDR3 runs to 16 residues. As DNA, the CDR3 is TGTGCCAGCAGCTTCGGGGGGACAGGGGCCACAGATACGCAGTATTTT. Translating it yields CASSFGGTGATDTQYF.